This T cell receptor (beta chain) was captured in a study of human T cells and chemical hapten exposure. Study summary: TCR yields differed between samples (mainly from small differences in pooled library volume). The study, taken as a whole, reports: Donors in the study had alopecia, meaning their immune response may differ from healthy people's.

The time point was: patch test 1, 2 weeks after DPC sensitization. Treatment defined: therapeutic diphenylcyclopropenone sensitization with weekly scalp DPC. Unfractionated whole blood was the source from which total RNA was extracted. The library gave individual cDNA molecules unique molecular identifiers. Each CDR3 protein is one row after TCRdb ran MiXCR on the RACE reads. The data show 80,000 to 100,000 distinct CDR3 sequences, around 11% seen once. This clonotype was detected ten times or more. Its antigen is currently unknown. This CDR3 has 13 amino acids. CDR1 and CDR2 from the germline V gene are SNHLY and FYNNEI. V gave up 6 bases and J gave up 1 base; unmatched junction bases: 2.

Here the sequenced sample was whole blood, taken in connection with sensitization to the hapten diphenylcyclopropenone (DPC). The source is a woman in her forties with alopecia areata. Some clones in this sample may be carry-over from other donors' samples. The rearrangement links TRBV2 to TRBJ2-7, with 8 nucleotides matching TRBD1. The CDR3: CASRDRVSYEQYF. Written as DNA, the CDR3 is TGTGCCAGCAGGGACAGGGTTTCCTACGAGCAGTACTTC.